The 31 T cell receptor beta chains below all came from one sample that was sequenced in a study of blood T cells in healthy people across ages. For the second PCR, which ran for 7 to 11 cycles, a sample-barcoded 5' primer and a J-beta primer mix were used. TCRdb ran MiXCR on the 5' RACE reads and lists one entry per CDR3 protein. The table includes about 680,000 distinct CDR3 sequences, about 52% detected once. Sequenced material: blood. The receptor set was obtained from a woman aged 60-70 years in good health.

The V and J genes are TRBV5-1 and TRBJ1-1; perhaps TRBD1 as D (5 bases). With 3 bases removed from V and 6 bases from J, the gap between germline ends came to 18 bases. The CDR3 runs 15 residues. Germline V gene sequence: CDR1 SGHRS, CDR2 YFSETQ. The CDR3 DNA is TGCGCCAGCAGCTCAAACAGCGGGGCGGTTGCTGAAGCTTTCTTT. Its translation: CASSSNSGAVAEAFF.

CDR3 sequence: CSATDTSTNEKLFF. CDR3 nucleotide sequence: TGCAGTGCTACGGACACTTCAACTAATGAAAAACTGTTTTTT. The rearrangement uses TRBV20-1 and TRBJ1-4; maybe TRBD1 (5 bases). The CDR3 totals 14 residues. Per the germline V gene, CDR1 is DFQATT and CDR2 is SNEGSKA (reference sequence). V was trimmed by 4 bases and J by 0 bases, leaving 9 bases between them.

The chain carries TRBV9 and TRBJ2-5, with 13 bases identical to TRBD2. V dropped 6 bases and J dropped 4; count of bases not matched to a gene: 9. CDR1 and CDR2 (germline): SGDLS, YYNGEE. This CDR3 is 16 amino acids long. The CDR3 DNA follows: TGTGCCAGCAACCCACGACTAGCGGGAGGCGGAGAGACCCAGTACTTC. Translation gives CASNPRLAGGGETQYF.

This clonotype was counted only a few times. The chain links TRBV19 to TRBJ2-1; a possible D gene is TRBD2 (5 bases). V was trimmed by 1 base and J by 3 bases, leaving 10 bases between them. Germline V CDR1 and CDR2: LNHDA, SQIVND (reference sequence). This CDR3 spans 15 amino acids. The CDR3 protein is CASSIGLDYYNEQFF. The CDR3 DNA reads TGTGCCAGTAGTATAGGGCTAGACTACTACAATGAGCAGTTCTTC.

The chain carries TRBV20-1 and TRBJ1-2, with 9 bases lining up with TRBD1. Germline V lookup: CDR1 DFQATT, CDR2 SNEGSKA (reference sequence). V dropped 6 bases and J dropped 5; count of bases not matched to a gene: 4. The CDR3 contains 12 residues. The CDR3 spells CSARTGAYGYTF. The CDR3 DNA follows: TGCAGTGCCAGGACAGGGGCGTATGGCTACACCTTC.

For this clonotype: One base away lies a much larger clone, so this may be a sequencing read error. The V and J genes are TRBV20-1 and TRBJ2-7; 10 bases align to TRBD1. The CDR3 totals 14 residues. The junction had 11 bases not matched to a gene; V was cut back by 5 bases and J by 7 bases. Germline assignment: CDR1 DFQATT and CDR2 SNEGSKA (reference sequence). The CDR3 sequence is CSAPGQGRDQEQYF. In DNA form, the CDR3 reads TGCAGTGCTCCGGGACAGGGGCGTGATCAGGAGCAGTACTTC.

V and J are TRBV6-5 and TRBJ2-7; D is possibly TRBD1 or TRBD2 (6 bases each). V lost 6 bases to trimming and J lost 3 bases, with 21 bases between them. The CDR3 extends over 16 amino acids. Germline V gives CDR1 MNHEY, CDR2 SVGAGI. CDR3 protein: CASSTGGTTLLYEQYF. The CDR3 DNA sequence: TGTGCCAGCAGCACCGGAGGGACAACCTTACTCTACGAGCAGTACTTC.

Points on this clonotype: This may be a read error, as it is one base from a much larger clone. The CDR3 here is CASSLNTPRVDEQYF. CDR3 nucleotides: TGTGCCAGCAGTTTAAACACACCCCGTGTCGATGAGCAGTACTTC. The chain combines TRBV12-3 or TRBV12-4 with TRBJ2-5; unclear D gene. The V end was cut by 2 bases, the J end by 11 bases, with 21 bases between. The CDR3 is made up of 15 amino acids.

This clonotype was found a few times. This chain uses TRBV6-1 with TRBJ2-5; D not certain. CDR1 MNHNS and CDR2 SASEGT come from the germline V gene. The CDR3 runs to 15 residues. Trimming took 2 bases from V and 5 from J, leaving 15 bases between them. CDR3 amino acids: CASSETAERRETQYF. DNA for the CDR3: TGTGCCAGCAGTGAAACTGCGGAGCGACGGGAGACCCAGTACTTC.

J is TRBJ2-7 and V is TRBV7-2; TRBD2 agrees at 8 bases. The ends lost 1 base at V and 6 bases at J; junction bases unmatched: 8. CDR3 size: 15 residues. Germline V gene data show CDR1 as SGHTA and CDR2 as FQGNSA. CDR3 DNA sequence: TGTGCCAGCAGCTTAGTGAGCGGGAGTAGGGCCGAGCAGTACTTC. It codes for CASSLVSGSRAEQYF.

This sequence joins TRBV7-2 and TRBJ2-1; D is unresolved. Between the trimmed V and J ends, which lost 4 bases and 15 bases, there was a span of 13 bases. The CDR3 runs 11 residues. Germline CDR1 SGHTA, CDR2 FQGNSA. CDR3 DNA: TGTGCCAGCAGCTCCGGACCTCATGGGTTCTTC. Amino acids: CASSSGPHGFF.

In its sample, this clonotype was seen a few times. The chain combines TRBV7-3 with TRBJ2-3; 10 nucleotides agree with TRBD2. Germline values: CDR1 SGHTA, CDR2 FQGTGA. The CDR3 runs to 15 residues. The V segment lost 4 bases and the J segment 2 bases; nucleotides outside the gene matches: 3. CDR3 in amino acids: CASSSLAGATDTQYF. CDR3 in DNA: TGTGCCAGCAGCTCTCTAGCGGGAGCCACAGATACGCAGTATTTT.

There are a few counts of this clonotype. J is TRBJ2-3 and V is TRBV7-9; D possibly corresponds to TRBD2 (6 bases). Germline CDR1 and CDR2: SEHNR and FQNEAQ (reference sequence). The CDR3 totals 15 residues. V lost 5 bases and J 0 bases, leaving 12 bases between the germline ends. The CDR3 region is CASSTGVSSTDTQYF. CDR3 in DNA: TGTGCCAGCAGCACGGGAGTTTCGAGCACAGATACGCAGTATTTT.

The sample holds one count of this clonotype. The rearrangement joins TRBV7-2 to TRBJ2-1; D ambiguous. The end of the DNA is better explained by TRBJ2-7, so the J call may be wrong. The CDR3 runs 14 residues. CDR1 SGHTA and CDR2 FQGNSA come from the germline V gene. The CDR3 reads CASSLAIDTEEQYF. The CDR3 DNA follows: TGTGCCAGCAGCTTAGCTATAGACACGGAAGAGCAGTACTTC.

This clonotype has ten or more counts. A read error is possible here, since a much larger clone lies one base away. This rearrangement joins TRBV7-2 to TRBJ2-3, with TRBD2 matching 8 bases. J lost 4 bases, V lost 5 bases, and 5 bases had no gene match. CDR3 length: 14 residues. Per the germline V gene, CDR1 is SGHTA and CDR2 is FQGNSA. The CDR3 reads CASSAGLAPDTQYF. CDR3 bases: TGTGCCAGCAGCGCCGGACTAGCCCCAGATACGCAGTATTTT.

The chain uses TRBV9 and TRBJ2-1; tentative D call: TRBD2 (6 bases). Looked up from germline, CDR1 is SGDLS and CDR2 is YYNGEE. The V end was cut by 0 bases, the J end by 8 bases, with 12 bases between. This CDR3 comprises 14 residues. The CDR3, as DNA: TGTGCCAGCAGCGTAGGCGGGAATGTTGATGAGCAGTTCTTC. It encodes CASSVGGNVDEQFF.

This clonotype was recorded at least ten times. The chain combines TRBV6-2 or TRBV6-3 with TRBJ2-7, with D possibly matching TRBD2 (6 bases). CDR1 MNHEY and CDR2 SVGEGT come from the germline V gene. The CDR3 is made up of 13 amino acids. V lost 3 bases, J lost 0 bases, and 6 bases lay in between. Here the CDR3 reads CASSYSGSYEQYF. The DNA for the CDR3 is TGTGCCAGCAGTTATAGCGGCTCCTACGAGCAGTACTTC.

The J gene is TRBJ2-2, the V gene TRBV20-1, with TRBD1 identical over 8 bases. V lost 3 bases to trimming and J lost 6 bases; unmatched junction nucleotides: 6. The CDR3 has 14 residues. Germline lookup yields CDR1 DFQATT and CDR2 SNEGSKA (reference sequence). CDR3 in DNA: TGCAGTGCTAGGCAGACAGGGGCGGCCGGGGAGCTGTTTTTT. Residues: CSARQTGAAGELFF.

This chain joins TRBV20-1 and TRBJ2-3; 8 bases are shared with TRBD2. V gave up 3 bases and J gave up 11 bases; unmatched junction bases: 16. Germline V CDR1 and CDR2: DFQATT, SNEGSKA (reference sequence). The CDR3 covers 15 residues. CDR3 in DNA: TGCAGTGCTAGCTCCCTGGAGCGGGGGACCTACGAGCAGTATTTT. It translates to CSASSLERGTYEQYF.

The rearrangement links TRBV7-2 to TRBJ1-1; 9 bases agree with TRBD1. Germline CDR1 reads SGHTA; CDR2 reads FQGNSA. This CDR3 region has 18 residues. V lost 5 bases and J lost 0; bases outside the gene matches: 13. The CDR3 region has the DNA TGTGCCAGCAGCCCGCGCGGGACAGGGAGGTTTGTGAACACTGAAGCTTTCTTT. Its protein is CASSPRGTGRFVNTEAFF.

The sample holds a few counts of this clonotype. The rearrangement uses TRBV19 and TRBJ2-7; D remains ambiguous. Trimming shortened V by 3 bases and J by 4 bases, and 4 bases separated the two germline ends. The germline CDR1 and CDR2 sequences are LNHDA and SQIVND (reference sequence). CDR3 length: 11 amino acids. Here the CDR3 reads CASSIGYEQYF. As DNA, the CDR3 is TGTGCCAGTAGTATTGGATACGAGCAGTACTTC. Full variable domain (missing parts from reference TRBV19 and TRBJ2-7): DGGITQSPKYLFRKEGQNVTLSCEQNLNHDAMYWYRQDPGQGLRLIYYSQIVNDFQKGDIAEGYSVSREKKESFPLTVTSAQKNPTAFYLCASSIGYEQYFGPGTRLTVT.

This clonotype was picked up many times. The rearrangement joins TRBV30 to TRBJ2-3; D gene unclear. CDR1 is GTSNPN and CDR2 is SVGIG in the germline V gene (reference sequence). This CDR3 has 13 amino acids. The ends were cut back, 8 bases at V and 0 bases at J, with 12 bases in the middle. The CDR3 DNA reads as TGTGCCCTATCCCAAGTAAGCACAGATACGCAGTATTTT. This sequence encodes CALSQVSTDTQYF. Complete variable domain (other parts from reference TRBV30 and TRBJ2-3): SQTIHQWPATLVQPVGSPLSLECTVEGTSNPNLYWYRQAAGRGLQLLFYSVGIGQISSEVPQNLSASRPQDRQFILSSKKLLLSDSGFYLCALSQVSTDTQYFGPGTRLTVL.

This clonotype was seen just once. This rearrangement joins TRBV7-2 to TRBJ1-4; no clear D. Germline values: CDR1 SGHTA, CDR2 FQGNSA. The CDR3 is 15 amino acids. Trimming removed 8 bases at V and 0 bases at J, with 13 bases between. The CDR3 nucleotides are TGTGCCAGCCACAAAACACCCACAACTAATGAAAAACTGTTTTTT. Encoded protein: CASHKTPTTNEKLFF.

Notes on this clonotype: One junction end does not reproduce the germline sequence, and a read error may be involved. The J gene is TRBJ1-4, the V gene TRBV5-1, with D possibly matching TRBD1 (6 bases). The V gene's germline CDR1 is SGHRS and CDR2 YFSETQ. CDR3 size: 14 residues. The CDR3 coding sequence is TGTGCCAGCAGCGCAGGGGCAACTAATGAAAAACTGTTTTTT. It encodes CASSAGATNEKLFF.

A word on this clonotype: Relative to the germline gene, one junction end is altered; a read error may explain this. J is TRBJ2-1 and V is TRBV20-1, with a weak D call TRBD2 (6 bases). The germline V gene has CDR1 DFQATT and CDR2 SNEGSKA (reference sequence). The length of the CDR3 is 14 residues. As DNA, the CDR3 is TGCAGTGCTCGGGGGTCGGTTGGCGGAAATGAGCGGTTCTTC. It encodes CSARGSVGGNERFF.

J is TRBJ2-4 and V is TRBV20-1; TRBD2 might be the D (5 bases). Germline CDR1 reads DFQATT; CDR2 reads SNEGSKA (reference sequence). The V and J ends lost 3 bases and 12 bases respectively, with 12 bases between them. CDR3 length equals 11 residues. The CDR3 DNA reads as TGCAGTGCTAGGACTAATCGGGATCAGTACTTC. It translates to CSARTNRDQYF.

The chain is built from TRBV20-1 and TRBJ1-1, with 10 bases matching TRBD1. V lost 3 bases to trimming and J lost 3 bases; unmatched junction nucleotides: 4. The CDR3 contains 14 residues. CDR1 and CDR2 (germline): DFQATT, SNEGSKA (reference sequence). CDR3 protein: CSARAGTGDTEAFF. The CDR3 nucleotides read TGCAGTGCTAGGGCCGGGACAGGGGACACTGAAGCTTTCTTT.

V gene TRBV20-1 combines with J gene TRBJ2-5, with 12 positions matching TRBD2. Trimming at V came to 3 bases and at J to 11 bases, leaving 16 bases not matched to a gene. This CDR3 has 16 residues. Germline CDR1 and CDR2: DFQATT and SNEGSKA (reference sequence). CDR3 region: CSARGRLAGVRKEQYF. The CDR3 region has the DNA TGCAGTGCTAGGGGGAGACTAGCGGGAGTCCGCAAGGAGCAGTACTTC.

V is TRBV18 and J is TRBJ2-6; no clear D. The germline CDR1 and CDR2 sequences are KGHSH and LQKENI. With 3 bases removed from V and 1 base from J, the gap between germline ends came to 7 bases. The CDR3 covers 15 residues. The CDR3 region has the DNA TGTGCCAGCTCACCGCTTATTTCTGGGGCCAACGTCCTGACTTTC. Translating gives CASSPLISGANVLTF.

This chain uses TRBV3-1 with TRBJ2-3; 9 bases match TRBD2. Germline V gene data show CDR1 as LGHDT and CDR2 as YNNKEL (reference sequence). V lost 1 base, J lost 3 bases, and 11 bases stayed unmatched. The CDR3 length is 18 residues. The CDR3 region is CASSQGTLAGGRTDTQYF. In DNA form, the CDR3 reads TGTGCCAGCAGCCAAGGAACTCTGGCGGGAGGGAGAACAGATACGCAGTATTTT.

Here the CDR3 reads CASSHGLNTEAFF. Here the CDR3 DNA reads TGTGCCAGCAGTCACGGATTGAACACTGAAGCTTTCTTT. The chain uses TRBV11-1 and TRBJ1-1; D remains ambiguous. CDR1 and CDR2 (germline): SGHAT, FQDESV (reference sequence). The germline V and J ends were trimmed by 6 bases and 0 bases, with 8 bases remaining between them. CDR3 length: 13 residues.